The 4 T cell receptor beta chains given below trace back to one sample, sequenced in a study of cytomegalovirus exposure and HLA in healthy donors. PCR used 60 Vbeta primers and 13 Jbeta primers. Sequenced by immunoSEQ multiplex PCR; TCRdb stores in-frame clones only, minus some. This repertoire shows approximately 88,000 clones, about 80% found once; its top ten account for around 1.4%. Source material: PBMCs. These receptors were taken from a male donor in good health and CMV-seronegative.

The chain couples TRBV7-9 to TRBJ2-3; D gene unclear. The V end lost 1 base, the J end lost 5 bases, and 7 bases lay between the germline ends. The CDR3 covers 13 residues. In germline, CDR1 is SEHNR, CDR2 FQNEAQ (reference sequence). The CDR3 DNA reads TGTGCCAGCAGCTTAGACCTCGGAGATACGCAGTATTTT. It encodes CASSLDLGDTQYF.

Remarks on this clone: This sample also contains other DNA sequences that code for the same CDR3. The chain employs TRBV7-2 and TRBJ2-7; 7 nucleotides agree with TRBD2. The CDR3 contains 14 residues. CDR1 SGHTA and CDR2 FQGNSA come from the germline V gene. J lost 3 bases, V lost 0 bases, and 2 bases had no gene match. The CDR3 loop is CASSLAGGIYEQYF. The CDR3 nucleotides read TGTGCCAGCAGCTTAGCGGGGGGGATCTACGAGCAGTACTTC.

The V gene is TRBV28, the J gene TRBJ1-2; 7 nucleotides align to TRBD1. The V and J ends lost 7 bases and 8 bases, in that order; junction bases with no gene match: 7. The length of the CDR3 is 12 residues. Germline assignment: CDR1 MDHEN and CDR2 SYDVKM. This chain's CDR3 is CASNQGVRGYTF. The CDR3 DNA reads TGTGCCAGCAATCAGGGGGTCCGGGGCTACACCTTC.

The chain employs TRBV7-7 and TRBJ2-7; the D call may be TRBD1 or TRBD2 (5 bases each). Germline assignment: CDR1 SSHAT and CDR2 FNYEAQ (reference sequence). This CDR3 contains 15 residues. The chain's CDR3 is CASARGNGDTYEQYF. DNA for the CDR3: TGTGCTAGCGCAAGGGGCAACGGTGATACCTACGAGCAGTACTTC. Looking up the rest from reference TRBV7-7 and TRBJ2-7 gives the full variable domain: GAGVSQSPRYKVTKRGQDVTLRCDPISSHATLYWYQQALGQGPEFLTYFNYEAQPDKSGLPSDRFSAERPEGSISTLTIQRTEQRDSAMYRCASARGNGDTYEQYFGPGTRLTVT.